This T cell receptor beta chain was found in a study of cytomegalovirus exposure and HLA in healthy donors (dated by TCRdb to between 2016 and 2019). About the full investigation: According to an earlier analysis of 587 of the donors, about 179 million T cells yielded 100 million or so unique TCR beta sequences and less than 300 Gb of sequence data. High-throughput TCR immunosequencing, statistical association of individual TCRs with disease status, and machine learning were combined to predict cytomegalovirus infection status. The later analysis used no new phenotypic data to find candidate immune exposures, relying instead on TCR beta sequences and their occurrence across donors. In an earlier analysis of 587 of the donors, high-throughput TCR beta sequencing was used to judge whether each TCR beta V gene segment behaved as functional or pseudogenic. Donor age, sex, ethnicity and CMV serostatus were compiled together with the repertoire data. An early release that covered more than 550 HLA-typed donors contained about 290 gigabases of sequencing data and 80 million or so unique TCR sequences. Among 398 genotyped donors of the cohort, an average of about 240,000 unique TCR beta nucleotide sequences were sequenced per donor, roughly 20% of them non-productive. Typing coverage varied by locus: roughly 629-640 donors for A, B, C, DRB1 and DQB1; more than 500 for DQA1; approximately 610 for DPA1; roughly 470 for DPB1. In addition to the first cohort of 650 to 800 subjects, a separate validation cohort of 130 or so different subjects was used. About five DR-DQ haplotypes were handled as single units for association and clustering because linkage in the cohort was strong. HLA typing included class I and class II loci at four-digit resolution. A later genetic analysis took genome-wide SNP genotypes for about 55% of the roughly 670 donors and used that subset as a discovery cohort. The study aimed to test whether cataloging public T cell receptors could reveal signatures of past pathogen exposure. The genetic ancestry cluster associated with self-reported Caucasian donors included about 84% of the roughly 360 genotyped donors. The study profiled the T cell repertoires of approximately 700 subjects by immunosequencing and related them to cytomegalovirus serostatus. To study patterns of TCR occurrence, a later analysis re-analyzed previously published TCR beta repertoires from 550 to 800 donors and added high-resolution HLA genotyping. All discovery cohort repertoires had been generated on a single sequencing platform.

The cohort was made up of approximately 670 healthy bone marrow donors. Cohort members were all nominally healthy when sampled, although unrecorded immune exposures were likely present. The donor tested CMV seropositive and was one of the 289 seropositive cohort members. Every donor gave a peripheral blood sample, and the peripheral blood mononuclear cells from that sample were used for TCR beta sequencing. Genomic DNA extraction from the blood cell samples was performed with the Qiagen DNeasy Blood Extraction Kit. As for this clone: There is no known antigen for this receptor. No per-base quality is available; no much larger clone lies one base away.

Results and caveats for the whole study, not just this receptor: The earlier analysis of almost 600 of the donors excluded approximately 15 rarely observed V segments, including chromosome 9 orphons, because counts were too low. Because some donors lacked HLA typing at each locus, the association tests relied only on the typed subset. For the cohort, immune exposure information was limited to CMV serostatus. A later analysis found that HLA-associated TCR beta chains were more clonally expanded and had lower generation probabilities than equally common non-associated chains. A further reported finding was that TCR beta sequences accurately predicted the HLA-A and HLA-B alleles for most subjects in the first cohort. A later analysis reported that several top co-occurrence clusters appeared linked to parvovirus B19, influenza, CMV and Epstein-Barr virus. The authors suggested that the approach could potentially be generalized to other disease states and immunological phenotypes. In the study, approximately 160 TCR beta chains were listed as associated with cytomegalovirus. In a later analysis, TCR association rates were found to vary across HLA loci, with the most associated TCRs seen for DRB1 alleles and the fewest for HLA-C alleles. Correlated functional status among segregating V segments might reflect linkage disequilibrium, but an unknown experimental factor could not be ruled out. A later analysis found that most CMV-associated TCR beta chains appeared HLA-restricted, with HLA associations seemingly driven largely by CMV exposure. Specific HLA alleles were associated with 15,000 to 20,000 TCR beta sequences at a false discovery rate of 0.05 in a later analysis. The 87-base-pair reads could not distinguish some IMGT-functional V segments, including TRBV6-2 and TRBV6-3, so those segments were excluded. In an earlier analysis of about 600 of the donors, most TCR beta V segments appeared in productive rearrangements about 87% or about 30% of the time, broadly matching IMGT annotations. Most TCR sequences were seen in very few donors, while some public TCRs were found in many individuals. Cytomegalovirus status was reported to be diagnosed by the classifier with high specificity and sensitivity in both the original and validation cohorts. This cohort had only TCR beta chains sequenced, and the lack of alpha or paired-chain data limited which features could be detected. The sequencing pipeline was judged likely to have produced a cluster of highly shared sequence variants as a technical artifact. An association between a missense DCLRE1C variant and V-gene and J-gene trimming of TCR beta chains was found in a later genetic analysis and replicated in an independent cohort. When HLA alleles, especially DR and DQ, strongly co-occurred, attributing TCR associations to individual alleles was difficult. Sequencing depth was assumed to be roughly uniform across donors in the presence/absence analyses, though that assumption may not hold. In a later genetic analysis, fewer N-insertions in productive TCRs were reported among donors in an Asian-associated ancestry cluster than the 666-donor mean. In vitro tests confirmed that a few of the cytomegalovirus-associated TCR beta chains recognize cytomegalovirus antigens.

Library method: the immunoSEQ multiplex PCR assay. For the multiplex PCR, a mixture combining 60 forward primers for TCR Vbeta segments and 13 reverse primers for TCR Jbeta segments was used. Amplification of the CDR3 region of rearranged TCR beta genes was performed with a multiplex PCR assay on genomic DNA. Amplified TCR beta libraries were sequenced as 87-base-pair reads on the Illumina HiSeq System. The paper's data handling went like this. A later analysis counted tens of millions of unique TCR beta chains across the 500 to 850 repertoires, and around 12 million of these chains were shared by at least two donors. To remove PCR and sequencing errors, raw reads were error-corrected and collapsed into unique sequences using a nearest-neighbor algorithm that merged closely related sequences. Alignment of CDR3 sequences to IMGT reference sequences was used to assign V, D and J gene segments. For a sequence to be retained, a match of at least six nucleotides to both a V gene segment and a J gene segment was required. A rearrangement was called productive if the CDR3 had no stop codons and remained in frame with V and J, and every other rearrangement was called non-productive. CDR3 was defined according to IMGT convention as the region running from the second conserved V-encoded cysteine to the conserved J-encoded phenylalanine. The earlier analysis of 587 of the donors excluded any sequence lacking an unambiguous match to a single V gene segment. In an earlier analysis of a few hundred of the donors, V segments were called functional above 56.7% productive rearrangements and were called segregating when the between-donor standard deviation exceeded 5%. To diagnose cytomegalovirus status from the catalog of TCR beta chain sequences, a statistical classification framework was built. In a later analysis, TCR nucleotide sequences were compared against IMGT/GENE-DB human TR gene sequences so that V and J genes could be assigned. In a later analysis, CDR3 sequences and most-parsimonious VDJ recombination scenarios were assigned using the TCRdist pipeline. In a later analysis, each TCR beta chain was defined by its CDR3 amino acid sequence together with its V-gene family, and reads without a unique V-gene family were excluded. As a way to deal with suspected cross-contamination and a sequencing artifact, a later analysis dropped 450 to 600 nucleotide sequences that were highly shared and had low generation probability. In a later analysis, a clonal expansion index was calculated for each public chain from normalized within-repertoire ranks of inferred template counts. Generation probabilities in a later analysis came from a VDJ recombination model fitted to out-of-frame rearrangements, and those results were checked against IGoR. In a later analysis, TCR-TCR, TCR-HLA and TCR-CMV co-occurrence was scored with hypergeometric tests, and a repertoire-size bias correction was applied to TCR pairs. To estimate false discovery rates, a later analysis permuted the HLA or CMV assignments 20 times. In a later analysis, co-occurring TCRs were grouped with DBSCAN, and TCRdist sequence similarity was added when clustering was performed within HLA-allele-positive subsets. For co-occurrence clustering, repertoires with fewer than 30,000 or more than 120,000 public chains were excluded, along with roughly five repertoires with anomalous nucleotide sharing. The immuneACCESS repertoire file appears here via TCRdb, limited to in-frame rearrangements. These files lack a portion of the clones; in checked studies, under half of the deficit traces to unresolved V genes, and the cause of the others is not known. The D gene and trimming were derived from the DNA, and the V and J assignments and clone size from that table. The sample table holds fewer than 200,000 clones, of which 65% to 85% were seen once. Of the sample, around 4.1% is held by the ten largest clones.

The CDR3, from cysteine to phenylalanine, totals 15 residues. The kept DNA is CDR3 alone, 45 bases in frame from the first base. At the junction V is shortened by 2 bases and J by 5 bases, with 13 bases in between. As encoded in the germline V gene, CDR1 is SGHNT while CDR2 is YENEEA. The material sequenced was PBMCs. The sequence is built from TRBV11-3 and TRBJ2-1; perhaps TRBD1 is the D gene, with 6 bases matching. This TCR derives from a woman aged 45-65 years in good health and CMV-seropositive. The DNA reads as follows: TGTGCCAGCAGCTTAATGTCAGGGGCCAACAATGAGCAGTTCTTC. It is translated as CASSLMSGANNEQFF.